This is a list of T cell receptor beta chains from one sample in a study of blood T cell repertoires in COVID-19. Here immunoSEQ multiplex PCR was the method, and the copy in TCRdb shows in-frame clones only, minus some. The profile shows about 150,000 clones, over 70% of them singletons. The source material was PBMCs or T cells enriched from blood (not recorded which). The receptors originated from an older man who had been exposed to COVID-19. The CDR3 runs from the conserved cysteine through the conserved F or W. Each record gives: J gene, D gene, clone size, V gene, CDR3 DNA, CDR3 protein. The D gene is left open where the match is weak. Only part of the rows carry a size: once, few, many, or a class if the clone is expanded.

>TRBJ2-1|-|-|TRBV27
TGTGCCAGCAGGGGGCTCAATGAGCAGTTCTTC
CASRGLNEQFF
>TRBJ2-1|TRBD2|-|TRBV25-1
TGTGCCAGCAGTCATAGCGGGGGCTCCTACAATGAGCAGTTCTTC
CASSHSGGSYNEQFF
>TRBJ2-2|-|few|TRBV5-6
TGTGCCAGCAGCTTGGCTCGGGAGCTCATCGACACCGGGGAGCTGTTTTTT
CASSLARELIDTGELFF
>TRBJ2-3|TRBD1|-|TRBV19
TGTGCCAGTAGTATACAGGGGGAGTCAGATACGCAGTATTTT
CASSIQGESDTQYF
>TRBJ1-1|-|-|TRBV6-5
TGTGCCAGCTATCCTACAGGACGGGCTAACACTGAAGCTTTCTTT
CASYPTGRANTEAFF
>TRBJ2-5|-|-|TRBV5-1
TGCGCCAGCAGCTTGCCCCAGGGCCAAGAGACCCAGTACTTC
CASSLPQGQETQYF
>TRBJ1-3|-|-|TRBV4-1
TGCGCCAGCAGCCAAGATCCGGGAAACACCATATATTTT
CASSQDPGNTIYF
>TRBJ2-3|-|-|TRBV19
TGTGCCAGTACCGAAGAGCCCCTCACAGATACGCAGTATTTT
CASTEEPLTDTQYF
>TRBJ1-1|-|-|TRBV28
TGTGCCAGCAGTTTAGGGCAGCTTAACACTGAAGCTTTCTTT
CASSLGQLNTEAFF
>TRBJ2-7|-|-|TRBV4-1
TGCGCCAGCAGCCAAGGGTCGGCAGGTCCTGCCTACGAGCAGTACTTC
CASSQGSAGPAYEQYF
>TRBJ2-1|TRBD2|-|TRBV27
TGTGCCAGCAGTGTCGGGGCGGGAGGGGGTTCCTACAATGAGCAGTTCTTC
CASSVGAGGGSYNEQFF
>TRBJ2-7|TRBD2|-|TRBV7-2
TGTGCCAGCAGCCTAACTAGCGGGCCTTACGAGCAGTACTTC
CASSLTSGPYEQYF
>TRBJ2-2|TRBD2|-|TRBV3-1/TRBV3-2
TGTGCCAGCAGCCACTCGGGACTAGCGGGAGGACTGGGCACCGGGGAGCTGTTTTTT
CASSHSGLAGGLGTGELFF
>TRBJ1-4|TRBD1|-|TRBV3-1/TRBV3-2
TGTGCCAGCAGCCACAGGGGGAAGAATGAAAAACTGTTTTTT
CASSHRGKNEKLFF
>TRBJ2-1|TRBD2|-|TRBV2
TGTGCCAGCGGGGCGCCCCCGGGACTAGAGTCCTACAATGAGCAGTTCTTC
CASGAPPGLESYNEQFF
>TRBJ1-1|-|-|TRBV12-3/TRBV12-4
TGTGCCAGCGCACGAGTCATGAACACTGAAGCTTTCTTT
CASARVMNTEAFF
>TRBJ2-7|TRBD1|-|TRBV5-1
TGCGCCAGCAGCACCGGGACAGGTTACTACGAGCAGTACTTC
CASSTGTGYYEQYF
>TRBJ1-2|-|-|TRBV7-9
TGTGCCAGCGGGCTCCTACCGGAAAGAGATGGCTACACCTTC
CASGLLPERDGYTF
>TRBJ2-7|-|-|TRBV27
TGTGCCAGCAGTTTGTTAACGGGGGACTACGAGCAGTACTTC
CASSLLTGDYEQYF
>TRBJ1-5|TRBD1|few|TRBV2
TGTGCCAGCAACACCAGACAGGGTTGGCAGCCCCAGCATTTT
CASNTRQGWQPQHF
>TRBJ2-5|-|once|TRBV6-5
TGTGCCAGCAGTTACGGGCCACTTCGGGAGACCCAGTACTTC
CASSYGPLRETQYF
>TRBJ2-3|TRBD2|-|TRBV4-3
TGCGCCAGCAGCCAAGGGTTCAGCGGGAGGACAGATACGCAGTATTTT
CASSQGFSGRTDTQYF
>TRBJ2-3|TRBD2|few|TRBV27
TGTGCCAGCAGTCGGACTAGCGGTACCTCAAATACGCAGTATTTT
CASSRTSGTSNTQYF
>TRBJ2-2|TRBD1|-|TRBV6-5
TGTGCCAGTCGACAGGGTGCCGGGGAGCTGTTTTTT
CASRQGAGELFF
>TRBJ2-7|TRBD1|-|TRBV10-3
TGTGCCATCAGTGAGGACAGGGGTTACGAGCAGTACTTC
CAISEDRGYEQYF
>TRBJ2-7|TRBD1|-|TRBV19
TGTGCCAGTAGAAGGCCCCCAGGGGGCGAGCAGTACTTC
CASRRPPGGEQYF